This T cell receptor beta chain came from a study of T cells after yellow fever vaccination. TCRdb re-analysed the 5' RACE reads in MiXCR, keeping a single row per CDR3 protein. The sample lists 450,000 to 600,000 distinct CDR3 sequences, roughly a sixth occurring once. The specimen comprised PBMCs, sampled less than 6 days after the first yellow fever vaccination. The clonotype comes from a man aged 18 to 29 who received the YFV17D yellow fever vaccine.

The CDR3, as DNA: TGTGCCAGCAGCGTTGAACCGCAGGAAACTGAAGCTTTCTTT. Its translation: CASSVEPQETEAFF. V is TRBV5-5 and J is TRBJ1-1, with no clear D. Trimming left V 4 bases short and J 5 bases short, with 15 bases between. CDR3 length equals 14 residues. Germline V lookup: CDR1 SGHKS, CDR2 YYEKEE (reference sequence).